This T cell receptor (beta chain) was sequenced during a study of cytomegalovirus exposure and HLA in healthy donors. Overall study: Among about 179 million T cells, an earlier analysis found roughly 110 million unique TCR beta sequences. Study-level points and caveats: Later analysis identified a missense DCLRE1C variant that was linked to TCR beta V- and J-gene trimming. Researchers reported that three CMV-associated chains were confirmed in vitro as CMV antigen-specific.

This PCR relied on a set of 60 Vbeta primers and 13 Jbeta primers. Sequencing was performed with immunoSEQ multiplex PCR; in TCRdb, only in-frame clones are kept and a portion is missing. The sample shows about 160,000 clones, over 60% of them seen only once. Remarks on this clone: As yet, its antigen is unknown.

This sequence originates from a woman between 45 and 60 years old in good health and CMV-seropositive. Source material: PBMCs.

The DNA of the CDR3 is TGTGCCAGCAGCTTAGATCATTTCAGGCTAGCCAAATTTCACACAGATACGCAGTATTTT. Its protein is CASSLDHFRLAKFHTDTQYF. The chain carries TRBV11-3 and TRBJ2-3; tentative D call: TRBD2 (5 bases). CDR3 length: 20 amino acids. The V end was cut by 0 bases, the J end by 2 bases, with 24 bases between. Germline V gene sequence: CDR1 SGHNT, CDR2 YENEEA. Full variable domain (rest looked up from reference TRBV11-3 and TRBJ2-3): EAGVVQSPRYKIIEKKQPVAFWCNPISGHNTLYWYLQNLGQGPELLIRYENEEAVDDSQLPKDRFSAERLKGVDSTLKIQPAELGDSAVYLCASSLDHFRLAKFHTDTQYFGPGTRLTVL.